These 8 T cell receptor beta chains originate from one sample sequenced in a study of blood T cell repertoires in COVID-19. Sequenced by immunoSEQ multiplex PCR; TCRdb stores in-frame clones only, minus some. The table includes nearly 300,000 clones, nearly 90% detected once. The sample comprised PBMCs or T cells enriched from blood (not recorded which). The receptors were sampled from a woman between 45 and 65 years old who had been exposed to COVID-19.

Written as DNA, the CDR3 is TGTGCCAGCAGGGGTCTGGGGGCCGGCAATCAGCCCCAGCATTTT. Translating gives CASRGLGAGNQPQHF. The chain joins TRBV27 to TRBJ1-5; TRBD1 might be the D (6 bases). V was clipped by 6 bases and J by 2 bases, with 14 bases between them. This CDR3 region has 15 residues. Germline assignment: CDR1 MNHEY and CDR2 SMNVEV (reference sequence).

The chain uses TRBV28 and TRBJ1-4, with D maybe TRBD1 (6 bases). The CDR3 extends over 14 amino acids. The germline V gene has CDR1 MDHEN and CDR2 SYDVKM. The V end lost 1 base, the J end lost 7 bases, and 10 bases lay between the germline ends. This chain's CDR3 is CASSLSGGGEKLFF. The CDR3 nucleotides are TGTGCCAGCAGTTTATCGGGGGGCGGTGAAAAACTGTTTTTT.

V and J are TRBV2 and TRBJ2-3, with TRBD2 as a possible D gene (6 bases). The CDR3 length is 16 residues. Germline loops: CDR1 SNHLY, CDR2 FYNNEI. The germline V and J ends were trimmed by 3 bases and 0 bases, with 13 bases remaining between them. CDR3 in amino acids: CASSDGPGLSTDTQYF. DNA for the CDR3: TGTGCCAGCAGTGACGGCCCGGGACTTAGCACAGATACGCAGTATTTT. Full variable domain (rest looked up from reference TRBV2 and TRBJ2-3): EPEVTQTPSHQVTQMGQEVILRCVPISNHLYFYWYRQILGQKVEFLVSFYNNEISEKSEIFDDQFSVERPDGSNFTLKIRSTKLEDSAMYFCASSDGPGLSTDTQYFGPGTRLTVL.

The rearrangement uses TRBV28 and TRBJ2-1, with 9 bases lining up with TRBD2. The germline V gene encodes CDR1 MDHEN and CDR2 SYDVKM. The length of the CDR3 is 15 residues. After removal of 6 bases from V and 8 bases from J, the junction contained 11 bases not matched to a gene. This CDR3 reads CASRSEGGGAHEQFF. The CDR3 region has the DNA TGTGCCAGCAGGTCCGAAGGCGGGGGGGCCCATGAGCAGTTCTTC.

This sequence joins TRBV4-1 and TRBJ2-3; TRBD1 matches 8 bases. The CDR3 runs to 18 residues. The trim removed 4 bases at V and 4 bases at J, leaving 16 bases unmatched. Germline V gene data show CDR1 as MGHRA and CDR2 as YSYEKL. The CDR3 sequence: CASSPYTAGQGAPDTQYF. The DNA of the CDR3 is TGCGCCAGCAGCCCCTATACCGCCGGACAGGGAGCACCAGATACGCAGTATTTT.

The chain couples TRBV7-2 to TRBJ2-6; tentatively, D is TRBD1 (5 bases). The germline gives CDR1 SGHTA, CDR2 FQGNSA. The length of the CDR3 is 16 residues. Trimming shortened V by 3 bases and J by 2 bases, and 11 bases separated the two germline ends. The CDR3 coding sequence is TGTGCCAGCAGCTTCCCGGACAAAACTGGGGCCAACGTCCTGACTTTC. It is translated as CASSFPDKTGANVLTF.

This clone occurred once. The V and J genes are TRBV10-3 and TRBJ2-5; perhaps TRBD2 as D (6 bases). Germline CDR1 and CDR2: ENHRY and SYGVKD. The CDR3 is 12 amino acids. The V end lost 9 bases, the J end lost 7 bases, and 15 bases lay between the germline ends. The DNA for the CDR3 is TGTGCCATTAGATCGGAGGGGTCGACCCAGTACTTC. Protein sequence: CAIRSEGSTQYF.

The chain employs TRBV10-3 and TRBJ1-4; 9 nucleotides align to TRBD1. Germline-derived CDR1 and CDR2 are ENHRY and SYGVKD. After removal of 5 bases from V and 2 bases from J, the junction contained 15 bases not matched to a gene. This CDR3 has 19 amino acids. The CDR3 DNA is TGTGCCATCAGTCCGACGGGGACTGGACAGGGGTATACTAATGAAAAACTGTTTTTT. It translates to CAISPTGTGQGYTNEKLFF.